This T cell receptor beta chain was observed in a study of blood T cell repertoires in COVID-19. For the study at large: T cells, B-cell-depleted T cells, or PBMCs supplied cDNA or gDNA.

Recovered status applied to Cohort 3 donors who had two consecutive negative PCRs. It also applied to those with clearance or with symptom resolution. Original analysis: Estimation of nucleated cell counts relied on the amplification of reference gene primers. TCRdb's table, derived via immunoSEQ multiplex PCR, lists solely in-frame clones and lacks some. V, J and clone size are taken as reported in that table, and D and trimming were inferred from the DNA itself. The sample lists fewer than 400,000 clones; about 87% were seen once. This CDR3 is 13 amino acids long. Per the germline V gene, CDR1 is MDHEN and CDR2 is SYDVKM. Trimming stripped 8 bases from V and 3 bases from J, with 10 bases between. This clone was detected a few times.

V is TRBV28 and J is TRBJ1-4; unclear D gene. This clonotype was sampled from a woman between 18 and 29 years old who had recovered from COVID-19. The sequencing input was PBMCs or T cells enriched from blood (not recorded which). CDR3 in amino acids: CASGSGANEKLFF. CDR3 sequence (DNA): TGTGCCAGCGGGTCCGGGGCTAATGAAAAACTGTTTTTT.